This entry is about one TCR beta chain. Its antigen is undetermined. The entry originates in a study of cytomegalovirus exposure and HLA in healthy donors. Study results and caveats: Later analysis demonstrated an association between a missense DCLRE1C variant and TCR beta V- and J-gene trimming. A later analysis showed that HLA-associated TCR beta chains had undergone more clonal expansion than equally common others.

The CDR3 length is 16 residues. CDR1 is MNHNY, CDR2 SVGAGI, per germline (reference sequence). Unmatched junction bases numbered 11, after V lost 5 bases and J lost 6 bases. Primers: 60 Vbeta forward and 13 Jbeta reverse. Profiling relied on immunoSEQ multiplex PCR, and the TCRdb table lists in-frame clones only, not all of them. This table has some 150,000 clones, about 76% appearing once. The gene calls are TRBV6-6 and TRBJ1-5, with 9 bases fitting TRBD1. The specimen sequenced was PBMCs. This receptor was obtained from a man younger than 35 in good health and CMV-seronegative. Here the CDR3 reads CASSAGTGLGGQPQHF. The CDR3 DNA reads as TGTGCCAGCAGTGCAGGGACAGGGCTTGGGGGTCAGCCCCAGCATTTT.